The clone carrying this T cell receptor delta chain was picked up a small number of times. This likely stems from a read error, as it lies one base from a far larger clone. Other DNA sequences within the sample encode an identical CDR3. CDR1 is GEAIGNYY and CDR2 is EKD in the germline V gene. CDR3 length: 18 residues. The V and J ends lost 2 bases and 0 bases, in that order; junction bases with no gene match: 9. This sample was taken from a study of gamma-delta T cells after stem cell transplantation. TCRdb called clones anew from the RT-PCR reads with CATT. The sample has about 1,200 delta-chain clones, 2.4% seen once.

Sequencing used gamma-delta T cells. This clonotype was obtained from a human donor. It is not recorded whose cells these are; they may come from a transplant donor. This rearrangement joins TRDV2 to TRDJ1, with 12 bases aligning to TRDD3. The CDR3 bases are TGTGCCTGTGACAACGTACTGGGGGATACTAAGAACACCGATAAACTCATCTTT. It specifies CACDNVLGDTKNTDKLIF.